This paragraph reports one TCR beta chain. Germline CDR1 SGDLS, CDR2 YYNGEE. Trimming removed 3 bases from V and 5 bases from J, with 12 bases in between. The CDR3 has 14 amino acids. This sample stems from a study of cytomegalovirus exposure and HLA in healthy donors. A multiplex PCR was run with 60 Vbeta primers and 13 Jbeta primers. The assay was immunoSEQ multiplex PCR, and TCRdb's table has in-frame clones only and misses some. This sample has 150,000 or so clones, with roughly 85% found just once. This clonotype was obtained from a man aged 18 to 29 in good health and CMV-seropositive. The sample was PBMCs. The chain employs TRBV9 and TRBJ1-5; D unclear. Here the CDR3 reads CASSAGNSHQPQHF. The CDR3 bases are TGTGCCAGCAGCGCCGGGAACAGTCATCAGCCCCAGCATTTT.